Below are 26 T cell receptor beta chains sequenced from a single sample in a study of cytomegalovirus exposure and HLA in healthy donors listed by TCRdb under 2017. The library was built by means of the immunoSEQ multiplex PCR assay. TCRdb stores this immuneACCESS table with in-frame sequences only. Part of the clones is absent; in the studies checked, under half of the shortfall reflects unresolved V genes, and no reason is known for the rest. In this sample the table shows approximately 71,000 clones, over 80% of which occur a single time. The ten top clones hold just over 3% of the sample. The sequenced sample was PBMCs. Receptors originate from a man aged 18 to 29 in good health and CMV-seronegative.

V and J are TRBV5-6 and TRBJ2-7, with TRBD1 identical over 10 bases. The CDR3 is 14 amino acids. Germline CDR1 reads SGHDT; CDR2 reads YYEEEE. Losses at the gene ends were 4 bases for V and 5 bases for J; bases not matched to a gene: 6. The CDR3 region is CASSTGQGGDEQYF. The CDR3 nucleotides are TGTGCCAGCAGCACCGGACAGGGGGGAGACGAGCAGTACTTC.

The chain combines TRBV12-1 with TRBJ1-5. TRBV12-1 is marked as a pseudogene. This CDR3 region has 11 residues. The CDR3 region is CALCGNQPQHF. The CDR3 DNA sequence: TGTGCCCTTTGCGGGAATCAGCCCCAGCATTTT.

The chain couples TRBV28 to TRBJ2-6; tentative D call: TRBD1 (6 bases). The V gene lost 6 bases and the J gene lost 4 bases, with 13 bases spanning the gap. The CDR3 loop spans 15 amino acids. The V gene's germline CDR1 is MDHEN and CDR2 SYDVKM. The CDR3 spells CASSPQGWGANVLTF. The DNA of the CDR3 is TGTGCCAGCAGCCCTCAGGGGTGGGGGGCCAACGTCCTGACTTTC.

This clone was recorded once. The J gene is TRBJ2-7, the V gene TRBV19, with TRBD2 matching 7 bases. This CDR3 is 15 amino acids long. The germline CDR1 and CDR2 sequences are LNHDA and SQIVND (reference sequence). J gave up 4 bases and V 4 bases, and 10 bases lay outside the gene matches. CDR3 DNA: TGTGCCAGTAGTACCTTTCTAGCGGAACATTACGAGCAGTACTTC. Protein sequence: CASSTFLAEHYEQYF.

This chain joins TRBV27 and TRBJ2-1, with 8 nucleotides matching TRBD2. After removal of 2 bases from V and 7 bases from J, the junction contained 13 bases not matched to a gene. The CDR3 has 17 amino acids. Germline loops: CDR1 MNHEY, CDR2 SMNVEV (reference sequence). CDR3: CASSLRNGLAGTNEQFF. CDR3 in DNA: TGTGCCAGCAGTTTAAGGAATGGACTAGCAGGGACAAATGAGCAGTTCTTC.

The count of this clone is one. This chain links TRBV9 with TRBJ2-7; 7 bases are shared with TRBD2. V shed 0 bases and J 2 bases; nucleotides not matched to a gene: 5. Germline V lookup: CDR1 SGDLS, CDR2 YYNGEE. CDR3 length: 15 residues. CDR3: CASSVEIGGAYEQYF. CDR3 DNA sequence: TGTGCCAGCAGCGTAGAGATTGGGGGGGCCTACGAGCAGTACTTC.

The chain couples TRBV5-4 to TRBJ2-1, with D uncertain. CDR3 length: 18 amino acids. Deletions cut 2 bases from V and 5 bases from J, with 23 bases between. Germline V gene lookup returns CDR1 SGHNT and CDR2 YYREEE (reference sequence). CDR3 nucleotides: TGTGCCAGCAGCTTTCCCCTCTCCGGTAGCATCTGGGACAATGAGCAGTTCTTC. This encodes CASSFPLSGSIWDNEQFF.

This chain links TRBV25-1 with TRBJ2-5, with 8 bases matching TRBD1. CDR1 is MGHDK and CDR2 is SYGVNS in the germline V gene. J was trimmed by 5 bases and V by 2 bases; bases with no gene match: 13. The CDR3 consists of 17 residues. The CDR3 loop reads CASSEIDQGRGRETQYF. The CDR3 DNA is TGTGCCAGCAGTGAAATTGACCAGGGCAGGGGGCGTGAGACCCAGTACTTC.

The V and J genes are TRBV5-4 and TRBJ1-3; D might be TRBD1 (5 bases). The germline V gene has CDR1 SGHNT and CDR2 YYREEE (reference sequence). Trimming left V 0 bases short and J 7 bases short, with 23 bases between. The CDR3 is 18 residues long. The CDR3, as DNA: TGTGCCAGCAGCTTGGATATTCAAGGGGCCCGGTTGAGGAACACCATATATTTT. It codes for CASSLDIQGARLRNTIYF.

The gene calls are TRBV25-1 and TRBJ1-4; 7 bases are shared with TRBD1. In germline, CDR1 is MGHDK, CDR2 SYGVNS. Unmatched junction bases numbered 5, after V lost 8 bases and J lost 8 bases. The length of the CDR3 is 12 residues. The CDR3 DNA sequence: TGTGCCAGCCGGGACAGTTGGGAAAAACTGTTTTTT. Amino acid sequence: CASRDSWEKLFF.

The chain couples TRBV28 to TRBJ2-1; D is perhaps TRBD2 (6 bases). The CDR3 sequence is 14 residues long. Germline CDR1 MDHEN, CDR2 SYDVKM. The V end lost 6 bases, the J end lost 4 bases, and 13 bases lay between the germline ends. CDR3 amino acids: CASSGGKEYNEQFF. The CDR3 DNA is TGTGCCAGCAGCGGCGGGAAAGAGTACAATGAGCAGTTCTTC.

The rearrangement uses TRBV5-4 and TRBJ2-7; 7 bases agree with TRBD2. Per germline, CDR1 SGHNT and CDR2 YYREEE (reference sequence). This CDR3 contains 16 residues. After removal of 1 base from V and 2 bases from J, the junction contained 9 bases not matched to a gene. In DNA, the CDR3 is TGTGCCAGCAGCTTGCCCACTAGCGAGCATCCCTACGAGCAGTACTTC. Protein: CASSLPTSEHPYEQYF.

The chain has TRBV4-3 and TRBJ2-1; TRBD2 matches 7 bases. The CDR3 is made up of 17 amino acids. CDR1 and CDR2 from the germline V gene are LGHNA and YSLEER. V lost 0 bases to trimming and J lost 4 bases; unmatched junction nucleotides: 9. The CDR3 sequence: CASSQDSRGSRYNEQFF. The CDR3 DNA follows: TGCGCCAGCAGCCAAGATTCGCGCGGGAGTAGATACAATGAGCAGTTCTTC.

The CDR3 DNA sequence: TGCGCCAGCAGCGGAACCCTAGGTTCCTACGAGCAGTACTTC. This sequence encodes CASSGTLGSYEQYF. The chain combines TRBV5-1 with TRBJ2-7; D is unresolved. CDR3 length equals 14 residues. V lost 4 bases and J 1 base, leaving 12 bases between the germline ends. From germline, CDR1 is SGHRS and CDR2 YFSETQ.

CDR3 nucleotide sequence: TGCAGCGCCCTCGGGGAGGGCACTAATGAAAAACTGTTTTTT. This codes for CSALGEGTNEKLFF. The chain combines TRBV29-1 with TRBJ1-4; D not certain. Germline lookup yields CDR1 SQVTM and CDR2 ANQGSEA. The CDR3 is made up of 14 amino acids. The V and J ends lost 7 bases and 2 bases respectively, with 14 bases between them.

V gene TRBV9 combines with J gene TRBJ1-1; D perhaps matches TRBD1 (6 bases). CDR1 SGDLS and CDR2 YYNGEE come from the germline V gene. The CDR3 runs 18 residues. Trimming pared 4 bases from V and 1 base from J, leaving 23 bases between. CDR3 residues: CASSPRSSQGTSNTEAFF. CDR3 sequence (DNA): TGTGCCAGCAGCCCGAGATCATCACAGGGAACGTCGAACACTGAAGCTTTCTTT.

The V and J genes are TRBV11-2 and TRBJ2-7; 8 positions match TRBD1. V shed 5 bases, J shed 2 bases, and the junction held 11 bases outside the gene matches. CDR1 and CDR2 from the germline V gene are SGHAT and FQNNGV. This CDR3 contains 16 residues. CDR3 sequence reads: CASSKPLGTGTYEQYF. The CDR3 region has the DNA TGTGCCAGCAGCAAACCCCTCGGGACAGGAACCTACGAGCAGTACTTC.

The V call is TRBV28, the J call TRBJ2-2; D is undetermined. V lost 8 bases, J lost 8 bases, and 12 bases lay in between. This CDR3 comprises 12 residues. Per germline, CDR1 MDHEN and CDR2 SYDVKM. In nucleotides, the CDR3 is TGTGCCAGCTCCTACCCATCTGGGGAGCTGTTTTTT. Protein product: CASSYPSGELFF.

This sequence joins TRBV28 and TRBJ2-2, with 8 bases lining up with TRBD1. The V gene end was trimmed by 6 bases and the J gene end by 1 base; junction bases not matched to a gene: 4. The length of the CDR3 is 15 residues. Germline loops: CDR1 MDHEN, CDR2 SYDVKM. CDR3 nucleotides: TGTGCCAGCAGCCAGGGGGCGTTGAACACCGGGGAGCTGTTTTTT. It yields the protein CASSQGALNTGELFF.

The chain joins TRBV5-5 to TRBJ2-3, with 8 bases lining up with TRBD2. Losses at the gene ends were 5 bases for V and 4 bases for J; bases not matched to a gene: 15. The V gene's germline CDR1 is SGHKS and CDR2 YYEKEE (reference sequence). This CDR3 has 17 residues. In DNA, the CDR3 is TGTGCCAGCAGAAGCCGTTCCTCGGGACTAGTGGCAGATACGCAGTATTTT. Translating it yields CASRSRSSGLVADTQYF.

This chain connects TRBV7-2 to TRBJ2-1; 7 bases line up with TRBD2. The V segment lost 4 bases and the J segment 4 bases; nucleotides outside the gene matches: 10. The CDR3 has 16 amino acids. From germline, CDR1 is SGHTA and CDR2 FQGNSA. The CDR3 coding sequence is TGTGCCAGCAGCTCCCGTACTCTGGGGGGGTACAATGAGCAGTTCTTC. This sequence encodes CASSSRTLGGYNEQFF.

This sequence joins TRBV7-9 and TRBJ2-3, with no clear D. V shed 0 bases and J shed 3 bases, with 10 bases lying between them. This CDR3 is 15 amino acids long. Germline V gene data show CDR1 as SEHNR and CDR2 as FQNEAQ (reference sequence). The DNA for the CDR3 is TGTGCCAGCAGCTTAGCCCGCCTAAAGACAGATACGCAGTATTTT. The encoded protein is CASSLARLKTDTQYF.

The chain uses TRBV28 and TRBJ2-1; 9 nucleotides agree with TRBD2. This CDR3 spans 20 amino acids. The germline gives CDR1 MDHEN, CDR2 SYDVKM. With V trimmed by 7 bases and J by 0 bases, 19 bases remained unmatched. The CDR3: CASNGWGLAPGKSSYNEQFF. The CDR3 coding sequence is TGTGCCAGCAACGGGTGGGGACTAGCCCCGGGGAAGAGCTCCTACAATGAGCAGTTCTTC.

The rearrangement links TRBV28 to TRBJ1-4; TRBD1 might be the D (6 bases). The CDR3 runs to 15 residues. Trimming shortened V by 7 bases and J by 8 bases, and 20 bases separated the two germline ends. The germline gives CDR1 MDHEN, CDR2 SYDVKM. As DNA, the CDR3 is TGTGCCAGCACCCGGGGGGGGCGAATACAAGAAAAACTGTTTTTT. It is translated as CASTRGGRIQEKLFF.

The V call is TRBV2, the J call TRBJ2-6; 8 bases line up with TRBD1. The ends lost 9 bases at V and 4 bases at J; junction bases unmatched: 11. CDR3 size: 16 residues. Per germline, CDR1 SNHLY and CDR2 FYNNEI. DNA of the CDR3: TGTGCCAGGCGGTGGGACAGGTCTTCCGGGGCCAACGTCCTGACTTTC. Its translation is CARRWDRSSGANVLTF.

Points on this clone: Other DNA sequences of this sample code for an identical CDR3. The chain recombines TRBV5-1 with TRBJ2-1; 7 bases are shared with TRBD2. The CDR3 is 15 amino acids. The ends lost 0 bases at V and 7 bases at J; junction bases unmatched: 7. From germline, CDR1 is SGHRS and CDR2 YFSETQ. This chain's CDR3 is CASSLGGSGRNEQFF. Here the CDR3 DNA reads TGCGCCAGCAGCTTGGGCGGGAGCGGACGGAATGAGCAGTTCTTC.